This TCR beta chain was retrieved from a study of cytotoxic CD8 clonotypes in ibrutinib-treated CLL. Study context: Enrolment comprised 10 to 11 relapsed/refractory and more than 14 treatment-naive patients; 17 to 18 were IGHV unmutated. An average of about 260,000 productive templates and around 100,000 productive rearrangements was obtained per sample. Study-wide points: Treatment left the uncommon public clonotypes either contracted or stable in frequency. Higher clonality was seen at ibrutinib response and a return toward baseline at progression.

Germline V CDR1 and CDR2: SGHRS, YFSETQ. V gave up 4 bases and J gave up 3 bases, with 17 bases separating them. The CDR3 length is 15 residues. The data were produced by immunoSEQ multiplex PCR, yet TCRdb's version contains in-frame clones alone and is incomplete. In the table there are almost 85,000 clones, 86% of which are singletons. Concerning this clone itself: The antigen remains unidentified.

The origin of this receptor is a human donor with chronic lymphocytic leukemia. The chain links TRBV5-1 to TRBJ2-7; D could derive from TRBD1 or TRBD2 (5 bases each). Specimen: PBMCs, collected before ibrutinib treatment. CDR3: CASSLGSLGHYEQYF. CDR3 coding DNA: TGCGCCAGCAGCCTGGGGAGTCTAGGACACTACGAGCAGTACTTC.